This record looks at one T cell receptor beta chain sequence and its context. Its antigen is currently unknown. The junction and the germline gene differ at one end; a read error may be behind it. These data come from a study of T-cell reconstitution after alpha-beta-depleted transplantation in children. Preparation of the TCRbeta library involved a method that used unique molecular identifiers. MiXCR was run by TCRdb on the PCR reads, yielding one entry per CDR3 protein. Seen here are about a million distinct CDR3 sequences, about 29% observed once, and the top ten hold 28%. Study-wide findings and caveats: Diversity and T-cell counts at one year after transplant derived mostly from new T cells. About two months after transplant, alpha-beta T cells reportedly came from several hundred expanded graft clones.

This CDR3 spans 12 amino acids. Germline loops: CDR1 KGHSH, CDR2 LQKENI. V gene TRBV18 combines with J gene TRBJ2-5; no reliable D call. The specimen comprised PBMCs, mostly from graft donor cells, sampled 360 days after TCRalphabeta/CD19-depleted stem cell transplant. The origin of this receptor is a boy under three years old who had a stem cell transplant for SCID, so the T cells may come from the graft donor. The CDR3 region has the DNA TGTGCCAGCTCACCGAATCAAGAGGCCCAGTACTTC. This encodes CASSPNQEAQYF. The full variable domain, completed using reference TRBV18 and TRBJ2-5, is NAGVMQNPRHLVRRRGQEARLRCSPMKGHSHVYWYRQLPEEGLKFMVYLQKENIIDESGMPKERFSAEFPKEGPSILRIQQVVRGDSAAYFCASSPNQEAQYFGPGTRLLVL.